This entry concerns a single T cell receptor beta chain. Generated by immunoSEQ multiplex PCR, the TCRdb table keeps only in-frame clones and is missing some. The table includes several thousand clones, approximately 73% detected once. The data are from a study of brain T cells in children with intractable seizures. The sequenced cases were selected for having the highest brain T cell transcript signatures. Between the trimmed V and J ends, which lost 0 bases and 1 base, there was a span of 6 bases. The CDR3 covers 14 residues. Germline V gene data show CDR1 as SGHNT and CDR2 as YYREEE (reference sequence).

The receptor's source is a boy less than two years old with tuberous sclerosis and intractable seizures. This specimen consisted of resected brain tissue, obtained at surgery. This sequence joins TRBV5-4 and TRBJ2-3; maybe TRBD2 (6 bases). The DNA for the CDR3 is TGTGCCAGCAGCTTGGCTAGCGGCACAGATACGCAGTATTTT. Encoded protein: CASSLASGTDTQYF.